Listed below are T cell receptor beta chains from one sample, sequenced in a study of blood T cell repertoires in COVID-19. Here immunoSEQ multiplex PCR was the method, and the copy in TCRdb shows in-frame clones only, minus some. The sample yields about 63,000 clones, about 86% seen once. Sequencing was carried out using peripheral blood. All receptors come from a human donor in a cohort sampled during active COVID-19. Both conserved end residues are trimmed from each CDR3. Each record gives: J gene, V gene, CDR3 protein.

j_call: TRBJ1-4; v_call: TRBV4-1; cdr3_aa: ASSQRPGGVLDEKLF
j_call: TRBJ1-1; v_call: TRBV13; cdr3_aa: ASSLILNGGTGNTEAF
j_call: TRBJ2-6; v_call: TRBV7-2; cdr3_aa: ASSLDASGANVLT
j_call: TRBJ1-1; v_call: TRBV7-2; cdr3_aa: ASSSQGEGFNTEAF
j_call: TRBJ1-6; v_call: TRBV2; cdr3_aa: ASSDEQFSYNSPLH
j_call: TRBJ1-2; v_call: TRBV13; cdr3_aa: ASSSNGGYGYT
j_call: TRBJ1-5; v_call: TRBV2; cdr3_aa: ASRIQGASNQPQH
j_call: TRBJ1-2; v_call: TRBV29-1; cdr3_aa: SVDRGHYYGYT
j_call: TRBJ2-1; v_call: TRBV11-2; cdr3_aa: ASSLRTDNEQF
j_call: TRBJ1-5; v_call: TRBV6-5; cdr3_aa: ASAGTGVNQPQH
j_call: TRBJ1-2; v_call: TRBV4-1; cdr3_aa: ASSPDPPDAYSGYGYT
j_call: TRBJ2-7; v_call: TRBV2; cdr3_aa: ASSQQGGFTYEQY
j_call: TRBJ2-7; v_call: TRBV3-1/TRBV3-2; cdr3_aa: ASSPRGQGARVYYEQY
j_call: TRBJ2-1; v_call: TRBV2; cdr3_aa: ASRRQGSSYNEQF